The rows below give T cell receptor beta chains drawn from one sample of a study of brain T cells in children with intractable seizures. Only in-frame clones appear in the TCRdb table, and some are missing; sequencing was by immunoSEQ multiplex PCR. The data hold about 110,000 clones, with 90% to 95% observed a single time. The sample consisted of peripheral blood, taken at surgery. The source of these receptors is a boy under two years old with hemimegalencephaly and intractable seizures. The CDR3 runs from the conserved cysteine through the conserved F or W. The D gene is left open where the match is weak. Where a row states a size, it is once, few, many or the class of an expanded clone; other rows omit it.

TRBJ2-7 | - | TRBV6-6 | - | CASSPVRISYEQYF | TGTGCCAGCAGCCCCGTGCGTATCTCCTACGAGCAGTACTTC
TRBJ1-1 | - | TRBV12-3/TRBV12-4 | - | CASSLTRYTEAFF | TGTGCCAGCAGTTTAACGAGGTACACTGAAGCTTTCTTT
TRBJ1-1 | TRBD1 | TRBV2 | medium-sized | CASRRLRGTNTEAFF | TGTGCCAGCAGGCGTCTCAGGGGGACGAACACTGAAGCTTTCTTT
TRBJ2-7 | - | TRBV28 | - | CASSLWGGAYEQYF | TGTGCCAGCAGTTTATGGGGCGGGGCCTACGAGCAGTACTTC
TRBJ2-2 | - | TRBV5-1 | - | CASSFEIAGELFF | TGCGCCAGCAGCTTCGAAATTGCCGGGGAGCTGTTTTTT
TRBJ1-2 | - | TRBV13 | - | CASSDFAGWGLDYGYTF | TGTGCCAGCAGCGACTTCGCGGGGTGGGGGCTAGACTATGGCTACACCTTC
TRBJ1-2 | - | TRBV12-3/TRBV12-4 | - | CASSFLWGDGYTF | TGTGCCAGCAGTTTTTTGTGGGGGGATGGCTACACCTTC
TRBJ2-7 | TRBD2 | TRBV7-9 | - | CASSQPPPSGRAYEQYF | TGTGCCAGCAGCCAACCCCCCCCTAGCGGGAGGGCCTACGAGCAGTACTTC
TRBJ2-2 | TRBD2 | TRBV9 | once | CASSVDPREYGGELFF | TGTGCCAGCAGCGTAGACCCGCGGGAGTATGGCGGGGAGCTGTTTTTT
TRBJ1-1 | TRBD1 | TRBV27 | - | CASSINRGLNTEAFF | TGTGCCAGCAGTATTAACAGGGGGCTGAACACTGAAGCTTTCTTT